The 10 T cell receptor beta chains listed next were all sequenced from one sample in a study of radiation and T cells in renal cell carcinoma. Method: immunoSEQ multiplex PCR; TCRdb's copy keeps in-frame clones and lacks some. Of approximately 90,000 clones listed, approximately 86% are singletons. Time point specified: baseline pretreatment blood. Specified treatment: 15 Gy SBRT to primary tumor, nephrectomy 4 weeks later. Sample: blood, taken from a patient whose treatment included radiotherapy and nephrectomy. Every receptor here comes from a man aged 50 to 60 with renal cell carcinoma.

This clone was recorded a few times. The chain joins TRBV28 to TRBJ2-1, with 10 bases that match TRBD2. The CDR3 has 14 amino acids. The germline V gene has CDR1 MDHEN and CDR2 SYDVKM. V gave up 3 bases and J gave up 9 bases; unmatched junction bases: 5. CDR3 region: CASSLASGRGEQFF. The CDR3 coding sequence is TGTGCCAGCAGTTTGGCTAGCGGGAGAGGTGAGCAGTTCTTC.

This clone was counted a single time. CDR3 sequence (DNA): TGTGCCAGCAGTTTATGGGCTAGCTCCCCGCAGGCGGCCAAAAACATTCAGTACTTC. Residues: CASSLWASSPQAAKNIQYF. V usage is TRBV27 and J usage is TRBJ2-4; TRBD2 is a possible D gene (5 bases). The CDR3 has 19 amino acids. In germline, CDR1 is MNHEY, CDR2 SMNVEV (reference sequence). Trimming stripped 1 base from V and 1 base from J, with 20 bases between.

The chain combines TRBV6-1 with TRBJ1-2; 9 bases line up with TRBD1. V trimming: 10 bases; J trimming: 2 bases; junction bases outside the gene matches: 11. The CDR3 runs 15 residues. Germline V lookup: CDR1 MNHNS, CDR2 SASEGT. CDR3 coding DNA: TGTGCCACCTGGACAGGGGCTACAAAGAACTATGGCTACACCTTC. Its translation: CATWTGATKNYGYTF.

This clone was observed a single time. The chain uses TRBV18 and TRBJ1-2; TRBD1 aligns across 9 bases. CDR3 size: 14 residues. The germline V gene encodes CDR1 KGHSH and CDR2 LQKENI. V trimming: 2 bases; J trimming: 8 bases; junction bases outside the gene matches: 6. The CDR3 loop is CASSPVTGGRGYTF. The CDR3 nucleotides read TGTGCCAGCTCACCAGTAACAGGGGGCAGGGGCTACACCTTC.

The chain is built from TRBV5-4 and TRBJ2-2; 9 positions agree with TRBD1. The CDR3 is 15 residues long. Germline loops: CDR1 SGHNT, CDR2 YYREEE (reference sequence). With V trimmed by 4 bases and J by 4 bases, 5 bases remained unmatched. The CDR3 loop reads CASSLRDRATGELFF. CDR3 nucleotides: TGTGCCAGCAGCCTCCGGGACAGGGCCACCGGGGAGCTGTTTTTT.

This chain uses TRBV4-2 with TRBJ1-2; TRBD1 aligns across 8 bases. The J segment lost 5 bases and the V segment lost 4 bases, leaving 18 bases of the junction unmatched. Germline assignment: CDR1 LGHNA and CDR2 YNFKEQ. The CDR3 has 18 amino acids. Here the CDR3 reads CASSRDNVQGAGGYGYTF. The CDR3 region has the DNA TGTGCCAGCAGCCGTGATAATGTGCAGGGGGCTGGTGGGTATGGCTACACCTTC.

The chain employs TRBV7-3 and TRBJ2-2; D is unclear. This CDR3 is 14 amino acids long. The germline gives CDR1 SGHTA, CDR2 FQGTGA. Deletions cut 2 bases from V and 5 bases from J, with 9 bases between. The CDR3 protein is CASSLSWTTGELFF. In DNA, the CDR3 is TGTGCCAGCAGCTTATCTTGGACGACCGGGGAGCTGTTTTTT. Full variable domain (outside the CDR3, taken from reference TRBV7-3 and TRBJ2-2): GAGVSQTPSNKVTEKGKYVELRCDPISGHTALYWYRQSLGQGPEFLIYFQGTGAADDSGLPNDRFFAVRPEGSVSTLKIQRTERGDSAVYLCASSLSWTTGELFFGEGSRLTVL.

This chain joins TRBV9 and TRBJ2-6; 8 bases fit TRBD1. The CDR3 runs 17 residues. V lost 7 bases, J lost 4 bases, and 13 bases stayed unmatched. The germline gives CDR1 SGDLS, CDR2 YYNGEE. CDR3 coding DNA: TGTGCCAGCCAGGAAGGACAGGGATTTTCCGGGGCCAACGTCCTGACTTTC. As protein: CASQEGQGFSGANVLTF.

The V call is TRBV19, the J call TRBJ2-3; D perhaps matches TRBD1 (5 bases). Germline loops: CDR1 LNHDA, CDR2 SQIVND (reference sequence). There are 18 residues in the CDR3. Trimming stripped 3 bases from V and 0 bases from J, with 19 bases between. The DNA for the CDR3 is TGTGCCAGTAGTATTCGCCTCGGTAGGGGCTACAGCACAGATACGCAGTATTTT. Translated, it gives CASSIRLGRGYSTDTQYF. The full variable domain, its missing parts supplied by reference TRBV19 and TRBJ2-3, is DGGITQSPKYLFRKEGQNVTLSCEQNLNHDAMYWYRQDPGQGLRLIYYSQIVNDFQKGDIAEGYSVSREKKESFPLTVTSAQKNPTAFYLCASSIRLGRGYSTDTQYFGPGTRLTVL.

V gene TRBV9 combines with J gene TRBJ1-5; 7 bases map to TRBD1. Germline lookup yields CDR1 SGDLS and CDR2 YYNGEE. The V segment lost 3 bases and the J segment 5 bases; nucleotides outside the gene matches: 11. The CDR3 runs to 16 residues. This CDR3 reads CASSGPTGYDDQPQHF. CDR3 DNA: TGTGCCAGCAGCGGCCCGACAGGGTATGATGATCAGCCCCAGCATTTT.